This is a list of T cell receptor beta chains from one sample in a study of blood T cell repertoires in COVID-19. Generated by immunoSEQ multiplex PCR, the TCRdb table keeps only in-frame clones and is missing some. The sample contains tens of thousands of clones, more than 60% of which appear only once. The sequenced sample was peripheral blood. Receptor source: a human donor in a cohort sampled during active COVID-19. CDR3s include the opening cysteine and the closing phenylalanine or tryptophan. Fields, in order: clone size, V gene, J gene, D gene, CDR3 protein, CDR3 DNA. A D gene is named only where the DNA matches it firmly. Where a row states a size, it is once, few, many or the class of an expanded clone; other rows omit it.

clone size: .
V gene: TRBV25-1
J gene: TRBJ2-4
D gene: TRBD1
CDR3 protein: CASRSDRVGTKNIQYF
CDR3 DNA: TGTGCCAGCAGGTCCGACAGGGTTGGAACCAAAAACATTCAGTACTTC

clone size: .
V gene: TRBV6-1
J gene: TRBJ2-1
D gene: TRBD2
CDR3 protein: CASSEVVSGSAYNEQFF
CDR3 DNA: TGTGCCAGCAGTGAAGTGGTTAGCGGGTCCGCCTACAATGAGCAGTTCTTC

clone size: .
V gene: TRBV5-1
J gene: TRBJ2-2
D gene: TRBD2
CDR3 protein: CASTVIAGAAGELFF
CDR3 DNA: TGCGCCAGCACCGTTATAGCGGGAGCGGCCGGGGAGCTGTTTTTT

clone size: .
V gene: TRBV12-1
J gene: TRBJ1-3
D gene: .
CDR3 protein: CASSLKRAPGNTIYF
CDR3 DNA: TGTGCCAGCAGCCTCAAGCGGGCTCCTGGAAACACCATATATTTT

clone size: .
V gene: TRBV6-2/TRBV6-3
J gene: TRBJ2-7
D gene: .
CDR3 protein: CASSYSGAGTGEQYF
CDR3 DNA: TGTGCCAGCAGTTACTCGGGGGCCGGGACCGGGGAGCAGTACTTC

clone size: .
V gene: TRBV7-2
J gene: TRBJ2-1
D gene: TRBD2
CDR3 protein: CASSLTSGGYNEQFF
CDR3 DNA: TGTGCCAGCAGCCTAACTAGCGGGGGTTACAATGAGCAGTTCTTC

clone size: once
V gene: TRBV6-2/TRBV6-3
J gene: TRBJ2-5
D gene: TRBD2
CDR3 protein: CASSLGSGRVLETQYF
CDR3 DNA: TGTGCCAGCAGTCTGGGTAGCGGGAGGGTGTTGGAGACCCAGTACTTC

clone size: .
V gene: TRBV5-6
J gene: TRBJ1-1
D gene: .
CDR3 protein: CASSRVQNTEAFF
CDR3 DNA: TGTGCCAGCAGCCGGGTCCAGAACACTGAAGCTTTCTTT

clone size: .
V gene: TRBV3-1/TRBV3-2
J gene: TRBJ2-1
D gene: .
CDR3 protein: CASSQDPFLQTGANNEQFF
CDR3 DNA: TGTGCCAGCAGCCAAGATCCGTTCCTCCAAACTGGGGCAAACAATGAGCAGTTCTTC

clone size: few
V gene: TRBV19
J gene: TRBJ2-3
D gene: TRBD2
CDR3 protein: CATLGTSGYTDTQYF
CDR3 DNA: TGTGCCACCCTAGGGACTAGCGGCTACACAGATACGCAGTATTTT

clone size: .
V gene: TRBV24-1
J gene: TRBJ1-5
D gene: .
CDR3 protein: CATGGENQPQHF
CDR3 DNA: TGTGCCACGGGTGGGGAGAATCAGCCCCAGCATTTT

clone size: .
V gene: TRBV28
J gene: TRBJ1-1
D gene: .
CDR3 protein: CASSFNPGIEAFF
CDR3 DNA: TGTGCCAGCAGTTTTAACCCCGGGATTGAAGCTTTCTTT

clone size: .
V gene: TRBV18
J gene: TRBJ2-7
D gene: .
CDR3 protein: CASSLKLGVYEQYF
CDR3 DNA: TGTGCCAGCTCACTTAAACTAGGAGTCTACGAGCAGTACTTC

clone size: few
V gene: TRBV24-1
J gene: TRBJ2-7
D gene: TRBD1
CDR3 protein: CATSAPGTGKSEQYF
CDR3 DNA: TGTGCCACCAGTGCCCCTGGGACAGGGAAGAGCGAGCAGTACTTC